This TCR beta chain derives from a study of T cell responses to AZD1222 COVID-19 vaccine. Findings and limits, study-wide: After the peak T cell response, and only then, were repertoires sampled. The breadth and depth of Spike-specific TCRs increased once two AZD1222 doses had been given. The donors showed a predominance of white British ancestry and of females, with possible underestimation of clonal diversity.

A word on this clone: What it binds is not known.

The V gene lost 1 base and the J gene lost 8 bases, with 8 bases spanning the gap. This CDR3 contains 12 residues. In germline, CDR1 is MGHDK, CDR2 SYGVNS. Sequenced by immunoSEQ multiplex PCR; TCRdb stores in-frame clones only, minus some. The top ten clones hold roughly 12% of a sample with about 110,000 clones, roughly 90% of them seen once. The clonotype comes from an adult in good health. The input for sequencing was peripheral blood, taken on day 0 of MenACWY control vaccination. The chain has TRBV25-1 and TRBJ1-2, with D hard to call. The CDR3 region has the DNA TGTGCCAGCAGTGAATGGACGGTCGGCTACACCTTC. Translation gives CASSEWTVGYTF.